Listed below are T cell receptor beta chains from one sample, sequenced in a study of long-term antiretroviral therapy in people with HIV. TCRdb's copy holds only in-frame clones and misses some; the assay was immunoSEQ multiplex PCR. Of 20,000 to 25,000 clones detected, around 81% appear once; the ten largest clones hold more than 9%. Sample: unsorted PBMCs, taken 1.6 years after starting antiretroviral therapy. These receptors all stem from a middle-aged man with HIV. Each CDR3 is given with its conserved first and last residue. A D gene is named only where the DNA matches it firmly. Clone size is shown for a subset of rows, as once, few, many or a class of expanded clone.

V gene: TRBV11-2; J gene: TRBJ2-2; D gene: -; clone size: -; CDR3 DNA: TGTGCCAGCAGCTCCCAGGCTGGGGGTACCGGGGAGCTGTTTTTT; CDR3 protein: CASSSQAGGTGELFF
V gene: TRBV9; J gene: TRBJ2-1; D gene: TRBD2; clone size: -; CDR3 DNA: TGTGCCAGCAGCGTAGGGGGACTAGCGGGCAATGAGCAGTTCTTC; CDR3 protein: CASSVGGLAGNEQFF
V gene: TRBV5-1; J gene: TRBJ1-1; D gene: TRBD1; clone size: -; CDR3 DNA: TGCGCCAGCAGCATCGGACAGGGGAACACTGAAGCTTTCTTT; CDR3 protein: CASSIGQGNTEAFF
V gene: TRBV6-5; J gene: TRBJ2-7; D gene: -; clone size: -; CDR3 DNA: TGTGCCAGCAGTTACTCGATTTTACCCTACGAGCAGTACTTC; CDR3 protein: CASSYSILPYEQYF
V gene: TRBV5-1; J gene: TRBJ2-1; D gene: TRBD1; clone size: -; CDR3 DNA: TGCGCCAGCAGCTTGGGGGACAGGGGAATCTCCTACAATGAGCAGTTCTTC; CDR3 protein: CASSLGDRGISYNEQFF
V gene: TRBV7-9; J gene: TRBJ2-7; D gene: TRBD1; clone size: few; CDR3 DNA: TGTGCCAGCAGCTTAGTACAGGGGGGCTCCGAGCAGTACTTC; CDR3 protein: CASSLVQGGSEQYF
V gene: TRBV7-8; J gene: TRBJ2-3; D gene: TRBD1; clone size: once; CDR3 DNA: TGTGCCAGCAGCGCGCTGACAGGGAGCCCAGATACGCAGTATTTT; CDR3 protein: CASSALTGSPDTQYF
V gene: TRBV11-2; J gene: TRBJ2-3; D gene: -; clone size: -; CDR3 DNA: TGTGCCAGCAGCTTGATGGCTGGGACTAGCACAGATACGCAGTATTTT; CDR3 protein: CASSLMAGTSTDTQYF
V gene: TRBV7-2; J gene: TRBJ1-2; D gene: -; clone size: -; CDR3 DNA: TGTGCCAGCAGCTTAGGTGAAGGTTATGGCTACACCTTC; CDR3 protein: CASSLGEGYGYTF
V gene: TRBV5-1; J gene: TRBJ2-2; D gene: -; clone size: -; CDR3 DNA: TGCGCCAGCAGCCCGGACCGGTTGACCGGGGAGCTGTTTTTT; CDR3 protein: CASSPDRLTGELFF
V gene: TRBV7-9; J gene: TRBJ1-2; D gene: -; clone size: -; CDR3 DNA: TGTGCCCAGCGTAAGATCGAGGGGGGCGTCGACTATGGCTACACCTTC; CDR3 protein: CAQRKIEGGVDYGYTF
V gene: TRBV9; J gene: TRBJ1-2; D gene: TRBD1; clone size: -; CDR3 DNA: TGTGCCAGCAGCGTAGGGACAGGTTCAGGCTACACCTTC; CDR3 protein: CASSVGTGSGYTF
V gene: TRBV28; J gene: TRBJ1-6; D gene: TRBD1; clone size: -; CDR3 DNA: TGTGCCAGCAGCGCACCGACAGGGAATAATTCACCCCTCCACTTT; CDR3 protein: CASSAPTGNNSPLHF
V gene: TRBV9; J gene: TRBJ2-3; D gene: -; clone size: -; CDR3 DNA: TGTGCCAGCAGCGTCCGGAGTGGGGGAGAGGGGGATACGCAGTATTTT; CDR3 protein: CASSVRSGGEGDTQYF
V gene: TRBV11-2; J gene: TRBJ2-1; D gene: -; clone size: -; CDR3 DNA: TGTGCCAGCAGCGCGAATGAGCAGTTCTTC; CDR3 protein: CASSANEQFF
V gene: TRBV13; J gene: TRBJ1-2; D gene: TRBD1; clone size: -; CDR3 DNA: TGTGCCAGCAGCGAAGGACAGGGGTATGGCTACACCTTC; CDR3 protein: CASSEGQGYGYTF
V gene: TRBV30; J gene: TRBJ1-1; D gene: TRBD1; clone size: -; CDR3 DNA: TGTGCCTGGAGTTTTAAAGACAGGGGGCTCTCTGAAGCTTTCTTT; CDR3 protein: CAWSFKDRGLSEAFF
V gene: TRBV15; J gene: TRBJ2-7; D gene: TRBD1; clone size: -; CDR3 DNA: TGTGCCACCAGCAGAGATCCGGAGACAGGGGCCTACGAGCAGTACTTC; CDR3 protein: CATSRDPETGAYEQYF